The rows below give T cell receptor beta chains drawn from one sample of a study of T cell repertoires in cytomegalovirus infection. TCRdb analysed the reads with MiXCR anew, one entry per CDR3 protein. Among around 770,000 distinct CDR3 sequences listed, 29% were seen once. For these receptors, no antigen is known. The sequenced sample was cultured CD8+ T cells from PBMCs, obtained from culture after CMV antigen stimulation. Receptors originate from a human donor in good health (CMV status not recorded). Some clones in this sample may be carry-over from other donors' samples. CDR3s include the opening cysteine and the closing phenylalanine or tryptophan. The D gene is left open where the match is weak. For some rows the clone size is stated as once, few or many, or as a class when expanded; others skip it.

>NA|few|TRBJ2-3|TRBV11-2
TGTGCCAGCAGCTTATATCCAAGCCACACAGATACGCAGTATTTT
CASSLYPSHTDTQYF
>TRBD2|few|TRBJ2-2|TRBV12-3/TRBV12-4
TGTGCCAGCAGTTTGGGGGGGGGGGAGAACACCGGGGAGCTGTTTTTT
CASSLGGGENTGELFF
>NA|NA|TRBJ1-2|TRBV6-2/TRBV6-3
TGTGCCAGCAGTTACGGAGGATTGGACTACACCTTC
CASSYGGLDYTF
>TRBD2|NA|TRBJ2-1|TRBV24-1
TGTGCCACCAGTGATCTGACTAGCGGGGATGAGCAGTTCTTC
CATSDLTSGDEQFF
>NA|NA|TRBJ2-5|TRBV5-6
TGTGCCAGCAGCCGGGCGCGAGAGACCCAGTACTTC
CASSRARETQYF
>NA|NA|TRBJ2-2|TRBV10-1
TGCGCCAGCAGTGAGCCGGCAGGGGGGTCAACTGGGGAGCTGTTTTTT
CASSEPAGGSTGELFF
>NA|NA|TRBJ2-1|TRBV24-1
TGTGCCACCAGTGGCCAGGGCTCCTACAATGAGCAGTTCTTC
CATSGQGSYNEQFF
>NA|few|TRBJ2-1|TRBV7-9
TGTGCCAGCAGCCCGTTAACCGGGACTGGCTACAATGAGCAGTTCTTC
CASSPLTGTGYNEQFF
>NA|NA|TRBJ2-1|TRBV20-1
TGCAGTGCTTCTTGGGGGGGCTCGGGGAATGAGCAGTTCTTC
CSASWGGSGNEQFF
>TRBD1|NA|TRBJ2-5|TRBV27
TGTGCCAGCAGTCGGCGGGACAGGGATGGAGAGACCCAGTACTTC
CASSRRDRDGETQYF
>TRBD1|few|TRBJ2-5|TRBV27
TGTGCCAGCAGCCCGACTCAGGGGGCTAGAGAGACCCAGTACTTC
CASSPTQGARETQYF
>TRBD2|few|TRBJ2-2|TRBV11-2
TGTGCCAGCAGCGACCGGGCTAGCGGGGGGACCGGGGAGCTGTTTTTT
CASSDRASGGTGELFF
>NA|NA|TRBJ1-2|TRBV20-1
TGCAGTGCTAGAGATCCATGGAGCTACACCTTC
CSARDPWSYTF
>TRBD2|few|TRBJ2-1|TRBV6-1
TGTGCCAGCAGTGAAGCGCTCGGGGGGTCCTACAATGAGCAGTTCTTC
CASSEALGGSYNEQFF
>TRBD2|NA|TRBJ2-1|TRBV6-2/TRBV6-3
TGTGCCTGTTCCGGGACTAGCGGGGGAGAAGCCCGCATACTACCCGGAGCCGATGAGCAGTTCTTC
CACSGTSGGEARILPGADEQFF
>NA|many|TRBJ2-2|TRBV6-1
TGTGCCAGCAGCTACAACACCGGGGAGCTGTTTTTT
CASSYNTGELFF
>NA|many|TRBJ1-5|TRBV7-9
TGTGCCAGCAGCCCACCTGGCAATCAGCCCCAGCATTTT
CASSPPGNQPQHF